The 16 T cell receptor beta chains below all came from one sample that was sequenced in a study of blood T cell repertoires in COVID-19. Some clones are missing from TCRdb's copy, which holds only in-frame ones; the method was immunoSEQ multiplex PCR. The data hold around 70,000 clones, with around three quarters observed a single time. Sequenced input: peripheral blood. These receptors were obtained from a human donor in a cohort sampled during active COVID-19.

This clone was picked up one time. The rearrangement uses TRBV7-2 and TRBJ2-7; 11 positions match TRBD2. The CDR3 spans 16 residues. The trim removed 1 base at V and 0 bases at J, leaving 2 bases unmatched. Looked up from germline, CDR1 is SGHTA and CDR2 is FQGNSA. CDR3 region: CASSLGLAGNSYEQYF. The CDR3 DNA sequence: TGTGCCAGCAGCTTAGGACTAGCGGGAAACTCCTACGAGCAGTACTTC.

V is TRBV28 and J is TRBJ1-1; TRBD1 matches 7 bases. CDR1 MDHEN and CDR2 SYDVKM come from the germline V gene. CDR3 length: 15 residues. V shed 7 bases, J shed 3 bases, and the junction held 11 bases outside the gene matches. CDR3 in DNA: TGTGCCAGCACCACAACGGCAGGGGGATACACTGAAGCTTTCTTT. It is translated as CASTTTAGGYTEAFF.

The chain recombines TRBV27 with TRBJ1-6, with D possibly matching TRBD1 (5 bases). The CDR3 consists of 14 residues. The V end lost 5 bases, the J end lost 10 bases, and 15 bases lay between the germline ends. Per germline, CDR1 MNHEY and CDR2 SMNVEV (reference sequence). The DNA of the CDR3 is TGTGCCAGCAGTCCAGTGGGGGGGGGATCACCCCTCCACTTT. Translated, it gives CASSPVGGGSPLHF.

This clone was recorded only once. The CDR3 here is CASRSGQGGEQYF. In nucleotides, the CDR3 is TGTGCCAGTAGATCCGGACAGGGTGGCGAGCAGTACTTC. V is TRBV19 and J is TRBJ2-7; the match to TRBD1 covers 8 bases. Trimming cost V 6 bases and J 6 bases; bases outside gene matches: 7. CDR3 size: 13 residues. CDR1 is LNHDA and CDR2 is SQIVND in the germline V gene (reference sequence).

V is TRBV19 and J is TRBJ1-6; maybe TRBD1 (6 bases). In germline, CDR1 is LNHDA, CDR2 SQIVND (reference sequence). Trimming removed 0 bases at V and 9 bases at J, with 9 bases between. The CDR3 spans 14 residues. Written as DNA, the CDR3 is TGTGCCAGTAGTATAGACAGGGGTCGTTCACCCCTCCACTTT. This gives the protein CASSIDRGRSPLHF.

This chain uses TRBV29-1 with TRBJ2-1, with 7 bases lining up with TRBD2. Germline lookup yields CDR1 SQVTM and CDR2 ANQGSEA. Losses at the gene ends were 2 bases for V and 6 bases for J; bases not matched to a gene: 7. The CDR3 sequence is 14 residues long. The CDR3 protein is CSVEPSGAPNEQFF. The CDR3 region has the DNA TGCAGCGTTGAACCCAGCGGGGCCCCCAATGAGCAGTTCTTC.

CDR3 loop: CASSRTSGRPSIEQFF. CDR3 DNA sequence: TGTGCCAGTAGTAGGACTAGCGGGAGGCCCTCCATTGAGCAGTTCTTC. This chain joins TRBV19 and TRBJ2-1; 14 positions match TRBD2. The germline V gene has CDR1 LNHDA and CDR2 SQIVND (reference sequence). The CDR3 runs 16 residues. With V trimmed by 4 bases and J by 9 bases, 8 bases remained unmatched.

V gene TRBV6-5 combines with J gene TRBJ1-3; D remains unclear. This CDR3 spans 12 amino acids. CDR1 is MNHEY, CDR2 SVGAGI, per germline. V was shortened by 7 bases and J by 4 bases, with 8 bases between the two germline ends. The CDR3 region has the DNA TGTGCCAGCAACGCGTGGGGAAACACCATATATTTT. Translation gives CASNAWGNTIYF.

The V and J genes are TRBV19 and TRBJ2-5, with D maybe TRBD2 (5 bases). V was cut by 3 bases and J by 2 bases, with 7 bases left in between. The CDR3 contains 13 residues. The germline gives CDR1 LNHDA, CDR2 SQIVND (reference sequence). CDR3 DNA: TGTGCCAGTAGTATTCCGGGGCAAGAGACCCAGTACTTC. Translated: CASSIPGQETQYF.

CDR3 loop: CASSFHHGNQPQHF. Written as DNA, the CDR3 is TGTGCCAGCAGCTTCCATCATGGCAATCAGCCCCAGCATTTT. The V and J genes are TRBV5-8 and TRBJ1-5; D remains ambiguous. Trimming left V 2 bases short and J 2 bases short, with 8 bases between. The germline V gene has CDR1 SGHTS and CDR2 YDEGEE. The CDR3 covers 14 residues.

The rearrangement joins TRBV7-2 to TRBJ2-3; 8 bases match TRBD2. This CDR3 spans 16 amino acids. Germline V lookup: CDR1 SGHTA, CDR2 FQGNSA. Losses at the gene ends were 5 bases for V and 1 base for J; bases not matched to a gene: 8. The DNA of the CDR3 is TGTGCCAGCAGCCCCCGGGACGGGGGGGGCACAGATACGCAGTATTTT. It encodes CASSPRDGGGTDTQYF.

This clone was counted between two and nine times. In DNA form, the CDR3 reads TGTGCCAGCAGCTCCGGGACAGGGGGGAGCAATGAGCAGTTCTTC. Translation gives CASSSGTGGSNEQFF. The rearrangement joins TRBV5-8 to TRBJ2-1; 11 positions match TRBD1. The V and J ends lost 3 bases and 6 bases, in that order; junction bases with no gene match: 5. Germline values: CDR1 SGHTS, CDR2 YDEGEE. CDR3 length: 15 amino acids.

V gene TRBV15 combines with J gene TRBJ2-1; TRBD1 might be the D (5 bases). CDR3 length: 14 residues. Germline V lookup: CDR1 LNHNV, CDR2 YYDKDF (reference sequence). Between the trimmed V and J ends, which lost 0 bases and 7 bases, there was a span of 10 bases. This chain's CDR3 is CATSRDRAGNEQFF. The CDR3 DNA reads TGTGCCACCAGCAGAGATCGGGCAGGGAATGAGCAGTTCTTC. The full variable domain, with the rest looked up from reference TRBV15 and TRBJ2-1, is DAMVIQNPRYQVTQFGKPVTLSCSQTLNHNVMYWYQQKSSQAPKLLFHYYDKDFNNEADTPDNFQSRRPNTSFCFLDIRSPGLGDTAMYLCATSRDRAGNEQFFGPGTRLTVL.

The V and J genes are TRBV5-4 and TRBJ2-7, with 8 bases matching TRBD2. Trimming took 1 base from V and 2 from J; bases not matched to a gene: 8. Per germline, CDR1 SGHNT and CDR2 YYREEE (reference sequence). This CDR3 is built from 16 residues. Written as DNA, the CDR3 is TGTGCCAGCAGCTTGTCCGGCGGGAGGCCCACCTACGAGCAGTACTTC. The encoded protein is CASSLSGGRPTYEQYF.

The chain's CDR3 is CASNPTANQPQHF. The CDR3 DNA reads as TGTGCCAGCAACCCGACAGCAAATCAGCCCCAGCATTTT. This sequence joins TRBV28 and TRBJ1-5; a weak D match, TRBD1 (5 bases). Germline V gene data show CDR1 as MDHEN and CDR2 as SYDVKM. The CDR3 extends over 13 amino acids. Trimming cost V 7 bases and J 4 bases, with 11 bases left between them.

The chain couples TRBV7-2 to TRBJ1-4, with TRBD1 matching 8 bases. Trimming removed 4 bases from V and 14 bases from J; junction bases left unmatched: 15. CDR3 size: 15 residues. Germline CDR1 SGHTA, CDR2 FQGNSA. The chain's CDR3 is CASSSTGEDYARLFF. CDR3 DNA: TGTGCCAGCAGCTCGACAGGGGAGGATTATGCGCGCCTGTTTTTT.